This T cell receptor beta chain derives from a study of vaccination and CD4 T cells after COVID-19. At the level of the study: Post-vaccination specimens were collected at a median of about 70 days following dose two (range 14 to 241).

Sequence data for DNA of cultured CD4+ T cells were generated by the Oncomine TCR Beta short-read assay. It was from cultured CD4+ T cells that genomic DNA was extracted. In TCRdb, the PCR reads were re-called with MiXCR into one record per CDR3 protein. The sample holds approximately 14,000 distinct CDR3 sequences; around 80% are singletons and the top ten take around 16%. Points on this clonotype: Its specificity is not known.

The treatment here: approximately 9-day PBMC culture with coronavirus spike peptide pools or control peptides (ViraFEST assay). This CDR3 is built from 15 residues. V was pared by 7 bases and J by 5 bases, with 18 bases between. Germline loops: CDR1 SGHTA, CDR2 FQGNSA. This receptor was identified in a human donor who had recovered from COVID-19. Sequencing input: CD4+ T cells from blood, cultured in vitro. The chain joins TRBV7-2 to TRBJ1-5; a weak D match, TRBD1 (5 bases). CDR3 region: CASTWDGLRDQPQHF. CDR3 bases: TGTGCCAGCACCTGGGACGGACTGCGGGATCAGCCCCAGCATTTT. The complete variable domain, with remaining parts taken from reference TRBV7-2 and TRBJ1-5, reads GAGVSQSPSNKVTEKGKDVELRCDPISGHTALYWYRQSLGQGLEFLIYFQGNSAPDKSGLPSDRFSAERTGGSVSTLTIQRTQQEDSAVYLCASTWDGLRDQPQHFGDGTRLSIL.